This is a list of T cell receptor beta chains from one sample in a study of PD-1 blockade in classical Hodgkin lymphoma. Profiling relied on immunoSEQ multiplex PCR, and the TCRdb table lists in-frame clones only, not all of them. The sample contains tens of thousands of clones, roughly nine tenths of which appear only once. This specimen was peripheral blood mononuclear cells (PBMCs), taken at baseline. These receptors were taken from a human donor with classical Hodgkin lymphoma. Each CDR3 is given with its conserved first and last residue. D genes are given only for firm matches. Size tells how often a clone was seen (once, few, many) or the class of an expanded clone, and some rows leave it out.

D gene: TRBD1
V gene: TRBV6-4
J gene: TRBJ2-2
clone size: -
CDR3 protein: CASRGQGANTGELFF
CDR3 DNA: TGTGCCAGCAGGGGACAGGGGGCGAACACCGGGGAGCTGTTTTTT

D gene: -
V gene: TRBV2
J gene: TRBJ2-5
clone size: -
CDR3 protein: CASSEGQRETQYF
CDR3 DNA: TGTGCCAGCAGTGAAGGACAGCGGGAGACCCAGTACTTC

D gene: TRBD2
V gene: TRBV4-1
J gene: TRBJ2-3
clone size: few
CDR3 protein: CASSRIRTSGSRRSSDTQYF
CDR3 DNA: TGCGCCAGCAGCCGCATCCGGACTAGCGGGAGCCGGAGGTCGTCGGATACGCAGTATTTT

D gene: -
V gene: TRBV28
J gene: TRBJ1-5
clone size: -
CDR3 protein: CASSPPRRDYSNQPQHF
CDR3 DNA: TGTGCCAGCAGTCCCCCCCGTCGGGATTATAGCAATCAGCCCCAGCATTTT

D gene: -
V gene: TRBV27
J gene: TRBJ1-1
clone size: -
CDR3 protein: CASRIGGGTEAFF
CDR3 DNA: TGTGCCAGCAGGATCGGGGGAGGTACTGAAGCTTTCTTT

D gene: -
V gene: TRBV30
J gene: TRBJ2-1
clone size: -
CDR3 protein: CAWSTSRYNEQFF
CDR3 DNA: TGTGCCTGGAGTACTAGCCGCTACAATGAGCAGTTCTTC

D gene: TRBD2
V gene: TRBV5-1
J gene: TRBJ2-5
clone size: -
CDR3 protein: CASSPRGLAGGPRQETQYF
CDR3 DNA: TGCGCCAGCAGCCCGCGAGGACTAGCGGGAGGGCCAAGGCAAGAGACCCAGTACTTC

D gene: -
V gene: TRBV2
J gene: TRBJ1-1
clone size: -
CDR3 protein: CASSKQGSSTEAFF
CDR3 DNA: TGTGCCAGCAGTAAACAGGGCTCAAGCACTGAAGCTTTCTTT

D gene: TRBD1
V gene: TRBV15
J gene: TRBJ1-1
clone size: once
CDR3 protein: CATSRYTGESTEAFF
CDR3 DNA: TGTGCCACCAGCAGATATACAGGGGAGTCCACTGAAGCTTTCTTT

D gene: -
V gene: TRBV27
J gene: TRBJ2-3
clone size: once
CDR3 protein: CASRGAEDTQYF
CDR3 DNA: TGTGCCAGCAGAGGGGCAGAGGATACGCAGTATTTT

D gene: -
V gene: TRBV27
J gene: TRBJ2-7
clone size: -
CDR3 protein: CASMLVGGGDYEQYF
CDR3 DNA: TGTGCCAGCATGTTGGTAGGCGGGGGCGACTACGAGCAGTACTTC

D gene: TRBD2
V gene: TRBV5-1
J gene: TRBJ2-1
clone size: -
CDR3 protein: CASSLASSGVSYNEQFF
CDR3 DNA: TGCGCCAGCAGCTTGGCATCTAGCGGCGTCTCCTACAATGAGCAGTTCTTC

D gene: TRBD1
V gene: TRBV5-1
J gene: TRBJ1-1
clone size: -
CDR3 protein: CASSIAGTGVMNTEAFF
CDR3 DNA: TGCGCCAGCAGCATTGCCGGGACAGGCGTTATGAACACTGAAGCTTTCTTT

D gene: -
V gene: TRBV4-2
J gene: TRBJ2-3
clone size: -
CDR3 protein: CASSQEGGDLYFTDTQYF
CDR3 DNA: TGTGCCAGCAGCCAAGAAGGTGGCGACTTATATTTCACAGATACGCAGTATTTT

D gene: -
V gene: TRBV6-6
J gene: TRBJ2-7
clone size: -
CDR3 protein: CASSYSKAGTYEQYF
CDR3 DNA: TGTGCCAGCAGTTACTCGAAGGCAGGGACCTACGAGCAGTACTTC

D gene: -
V gene: TRBV5-1
J gene: TRBJ2-2
clone size: -
CDR3 protein: CASSLAGTGELFF
CDR3 DNA: TGCGCCAGCAGCTTGGCGGGCACCGGGGAGCTGTTTTTT

D gene: -
V gene: TRBV7-9
J gene: TRBJ2-1
clone size: -
CDR3 protein: CASSSPDREGYNEQFF
CDR3 DNA: TGTGCCAGCAGCTCCCCGGACAGGGAGGGGTACAATGAGCAGTTCTTC

D gene: -
V gene: TRBV4-1
J gene: TRBJ1-1
clone size: -
CDR3 protein: CASSPFTRGVMNTEAFF
CDR3 DNA: TGCGCCAGCAGCCCCTTCACCCGGGGGGTAATGAACACTGAAGCTTTCTTT

D gene: -
V gene: TRBV28
J gene: TRBJ2-3
clone size: -
CDR3 protein: CASSPPHAPFGADTQYF
CDR3 DNA: TGTGCCAGCAGTCCCCCTCATGCACCGTTTGGGGCAGATACGCAGTATTTT

D gene: -
V gene: TRBV4-1
J gene: TRBJ2-5
clone size: -
CDR3 protein: CASSQTRTASETQYF
CDR3 DNA: TGCGCCAGCAGCCAGACCCGGACCGCTTCAGAGACCCAGTACTTC

D gene: -
V gene: TRBV7-2
J gene: TRBJ2-3
clone size: few
CDR3 protein: CASSLNTQYF
CDR3 DNA: TGTGCCAGCAGCTTAAATACGCAGTATTTT

D gene: -
V gene: TRBV4-2
J gene: TRBJ2-5
clone size: once
CDR3 protein: CASSQGDRTVQETQYF
CDR3 DNA: TGTGCCAGCAGCCAAGGAGATCGGACTGTCCAAGAGACCCAGTACTTC

D gene: TRBD2
V gene: TRBV5-8
J gene: TRBJ2-7
clone size: -
CDR3 protein: CASSRLPGLAGYEQYF
CDR3 DNA: TGTGCCAGCAGCCGTCTTCCGGGACTAGCGGGATACGAGCAGTACTTC

D gene: -
V gene: TRBV27
J gene: TRBJ2-7
clone size: -
CDR3 protein: CASSAARVSYEQYF
CDR3 DNA: TGTGCCAGCAGTGCGGCCAGAGTCTCCTACGAGCAGTACTTC

D gene: -
V gene: TRBV7-2
J gene: TRBJ2-3
clone size: -
CDR3 protein: CASSLGRTVGADTQYF
CDR3 DNA: TGTGCCAGCAGCTTAGGCCGGACAGTAGGAGCCGATACGCAGTATTTT

D gene: TRBD2
V gene: TRBV5-1
J gene: TRBJ2-5
clone size: once
CDR3 protein: CASSWPRTSGSYQETQYF
CDR3 DNA: TGCGCCAGCAGCTGGCCGAGAACTAGCGGGAGTTATCAAGAGACCCAGTACTTC

D gene: -
V gene: TRBV11-2
J gene: TRBJ2-5
clone size: -
CDR3 protein: CASSLDRGWAGQYQETQYF
CDR3 DNA: TGTGCCAGCAGCTTAGATCGAGGGTGGGCGGGCCAGTACCAAGAGACCCAGTACTTC

D gene: -
V gene: TRBV11-3
J gene: TRBJ1-3
clone size: -
CDR3 protein: CASSLDGTSGNTIYF
CDR3 DNA: TGTGCCAGCAGCTTAGATGGGACTTCTGGAAACACCATATATTTT

D gene: -
V gene: TRBV11-2
J gene: TRBJ2-2
clone size: -
CDR3 protein: CASSLSGAAGELFF
CDR3 DNA: TGTGCCAGCAGCTTATCGGGGGCGGCCGGGGAGCTGTTTTTT

D gene: -
V gene: TRBV28
J gene: TRBJ1-1
clone size: few
CDR3 protein: CASSRGPPGTEAFF
CDR3 DNA: TGTGCCAGCAGCCGGGGGCCCCCCGGGACTGAAGCTTTCTTT

D gene: -
V gene: TRBV5-8
J gene: TRBJ1-4
clone size: -
CDR3 protein: CASSFSGAGVEKLFF
CDR3 DNA: TGTGCCAGCAGCTTCTCGGGGGCGGGAGTTGAAAAACTGTTTTTT

D gene: TRBD1
V gene: TRBV19
J gene: TRBJ2-2
clone size: -
CDR3 protein: CASSIGTGPFANTGELFF
CDR3 DNA: TGTGCCAGTAGTATCGGGACAGGGCCCTTCGCGAACACCGGGGAGCTGTTTTTT

D gene: TRBD1
V gene: TRBV10-3
J gene: TRBJ2-7
clone size: -
CDR3 protein: CAISRQGEYEQYF
CDR3 DNA: TGTGCCATCAGTCGACAGGGGGAATACGAGCAGTACTTC

D gene: TRBD1
V gene: TRBV6-5
J gene: TRBJ1-2
clone size: few
CDR3 protein: CASSYGQGRYTF
CDR3 DNA: TGTGCCAGCAGTTACGGACAGGGGCGCTACACCTTC

D gene: -
V gene: TRBV6-5
J gene: TRBJ1-1
clone size: -
CDR3 protein: CASSTNRNTEAFF
CDR3 DNA: TGTGCCAGCAGCACGAACAGGAACACTGAAGCTTTCTTT

D gene: -
V gene: TRBV7-2
J gene: TRBJ1-2
clone size: once
CDR3 protein: CASSGGGSYGYTF
CDR3 DNA: TGTGCCAGCAGCGGCGGCGGATCCTATGGCTACACCTTC

D gene: -
V gene: TRBV11-1
J gene: TRBJ2-2
clone size: -
CDR3 protein: CASSPGGGANTGELFF
CDR3 DNA: TGTGCCAGCAGCCCAGGGGGGGGAGCGAACACCGGGGAGCTGTTTTTT

D gene: TRBD2
V gene: TRBV6-6
J gene: TRBJ2-3
clone size: -
CDR3 protein: CASSYGLAGLDTQYF
CDR3 DNA: TGTGCCAGCAGTTACGGTCTAGCGGGGCTGGATACGCAGTATTTT

D gene: TRBD2
V gene: TRBV29-1
J gene: TRBJ2-7
clone size: -
CDR3 protein: CSVRTSGQISYEQYF
CDR3 DNA: TGCAGCGTTCGCACTAGCGGCCAGATTTCCTACGAGCAGTACTTC

D gene: -
V gene: TRBV5-1
J gene: TRBJ1-3
clone size: -
CDR3 protein: CASSSTLDTIYF
CDR3 DNA: TGCGCCAGCAGCTCCACCTTGGACACCATATATTTT

D gene: TRBD2
V gene: TRBV4-1
J gene: TRBJ2-1
clone size: -
CDR3 protein: CASREWTSGNEQFF
CDR3 DNA: TGCGCCAGCAGGGAGTGGACTAGCGGCAATGAGCAGTTCTTC

D gene: TRBD2
V gene: TRBV4-1
J gene: TRBJ2-1
clone size: -
CDR3 protein: CASSQGVGAGAFNEQFF
CDR3 DNA: TGCGCCAGCAGCCAAGGAGTGGGAGCGGGAGCGTTCAATGAGCAGTTCTTC

D gene: -
V gene: TRBV19
J gene: TRBJ1-5
clone size: -
CDR3 protein: CASTKQGFISNQPQHF
CDR3 DNA: TGTGCCAGTACCAAACAGGGTTTTATAAGCAATCAGCCCCAGCATTTT

D gene: -
V gene: TRBV25-1
J gene: TRBJ1-1
clone size: few
CDR3 protein: CASSWGTRGTEAFF
CDR3 DNA: TGTGCCAGCAGTTGGGGCACCAGGGGTACTGAAGCTTTCTTT

D gene: -
V gene: TRBV11-3
J gene: TRBJ2-7
clone size: few
CDR3 protein: CASSSGGEQYF
CDR3 DNA: TGTGCCAGCAGCTCGGGTGGGGAGCAGTACTTC

D gene: -
V gene: TRBV25-1
J gene: TRBJ2-7
clone size: -
CDR3 protein: CASSESGRHYEQYF
CDR3 DNA: TGTGCCAGCAGTGAATCGGGAAGACACTACGAGCAGTACTTC

D gene: -
V gene: TRBV6-1
J gene: TRBJ1-1
clone size: -
CDR3 protein: CASRTPSEDTEAFF
CDR3 DNA: TGTGCCAGCAGAACCCCCAGCGAGGACACTGAAGCTTTCTTT

D gene: TRBD1
V gene: TRBV19
J gene: TRBJ1-5
clone size: -
CDR3 protein: CASSGTGGILQPQHF
CDR3 DNA: TGTGCCAGTAGCGGGACAGGGGGCATTTTACAGCCCCAGCATTTT

D gene: -
V gene: TRBV7-9
J gene: TRBJ2-5
clone size: once
CDR3 protein: CASSLGLGGAQETQYF
CDR3 DNA: TGTGCCAGCAGCTTAGGTTTAGGAGGGGCCCAAGAGACCCAGTACTTC

D gene: -
V gene: TRBV11-2
J gene: TRBJ2-7
clone size: -
CDR3 protein: CASSLGLAGNHYEQYF
CDR3 DNA: TGTGCCAGCAGCTTAGGGTTGGCCGGAAATCACTACGAGCAGTACTTC

D gene: -
V gene: TRBV6-1
J gene: TRBJ2-7
clone size: -
CDR3 protein: CASSSSTDGVEQYF
CDR3 DNA: -

D gene: -
V gene: TRBV11-1
J gene: TRBJ1-2
clone size: -
CDR3 protein: CASSLRGAYGYTF
CDR3 DNA: TGTGCCAGCAGCTTACGGGGGGCCTATGGCTACACCTTC

D gene: TRBD2
V gene: TRBV6-4
J gene: TRBJ2-3
clone size: -
CDR3 protein: CASSDLAGADTQYF
CDR3 DNA: TGTGCCAGCAGTGACCTAGCGGGAGCAGATACGCAGTATTTT